This T cell receptor beta chain originates from a study of blood T cell repertoires in COVID-19. Whole-study context: PBMCs, B-cell-depleted T cells, or T cells were the source of the cDNA or gDNA that made up the material.

In its sample, this clone was seen a few times. Germline CDR1 reads SNHLY; CDR2 reads FYNNEI. The V gene end was trimmed by 6 bases and the J gene end by 3 bases; junction bases not matched to a gene: 8. The CDR3 contains 16 residues. Profiling relied on immunoSEQ multiplex PCR, and the TCRdb table lists in-frame clones only, not all of them. The sample has approximately 200,000 clones; around 90% are singletons. Participants reported their clinical history, and cohort assignment relied on those reports. The sequence was collected from a woman in her thirties who had recovered from COVID-19. The chain has TRBV2 and TRBJ1-5, with 10 bases lining up with TRBD1. The sequencing sample was made of PBMCs or T cells enriched from blood (not recorded which). The CDR3 loop is CASRQLGTGDNQPQHF. DNA of the CDR3: TGTGCCAGCAGACAGCTCGGGACAGGGGACAATCAGCCCCAGCATTTT.